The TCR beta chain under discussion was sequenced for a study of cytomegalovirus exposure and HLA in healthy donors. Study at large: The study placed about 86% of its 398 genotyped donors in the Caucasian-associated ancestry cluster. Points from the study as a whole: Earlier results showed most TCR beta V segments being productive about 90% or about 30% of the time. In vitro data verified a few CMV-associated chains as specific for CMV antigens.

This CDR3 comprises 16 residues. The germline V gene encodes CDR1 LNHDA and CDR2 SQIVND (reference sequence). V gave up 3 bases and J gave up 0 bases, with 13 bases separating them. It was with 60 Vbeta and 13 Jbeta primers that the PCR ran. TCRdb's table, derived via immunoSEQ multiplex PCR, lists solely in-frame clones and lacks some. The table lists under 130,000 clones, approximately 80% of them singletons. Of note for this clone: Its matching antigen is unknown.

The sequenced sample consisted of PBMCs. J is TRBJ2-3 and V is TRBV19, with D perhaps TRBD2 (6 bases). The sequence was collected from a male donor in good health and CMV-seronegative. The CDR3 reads CASSIGEDRSTDTQYF. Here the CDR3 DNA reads TGTGCCAGTAGTATTGGGGAGGACCGTAGCACAGATACGCAGTATTTT.